This entry lists 10 T cell receptor beta chains sequenced from one sample in a study of T cell repertoires in cytomegalovirus infection. MiXCR was run by TCRdb on the reads, yielding one entry per CDR3 protein. The table includes roughly 100,000 distinct CDR3 sequences, about 17% detected once. The sequencing sample was made of PBMCs. These receptors originate from a human donor in good health (CMV status not recorded). Some clones in this sample may be carry-over from other donors' samples.

V is TRBV29-1 and J is TRBJ1-4; the D gene is possibly TRBD1 (6 bases). The V end lost 7 bases, the J end lost 7 bases, and 16 bases lay between the germline ends. CDR1 is SQVTM, CDR2 ANQGSEA, per germline. The CDR3 spans 13 residues. CDR3 nucleotide sequence: TGCAGCGCGCAGGCGGGGGCTTTTGAAAAACTGTTTTTT. It yields the protein CSAQAGAFEKLFF.

This clonotype was picked up many times. The V gene is TRBV7-2, the J gene TRBJ2-5; 10 bases line up with TRBD1. Trimming removed 5 bases from V and 5 bases from J; junction bases left unmatched: 5. Per germline, CDR1 SGHTA and CDR2 FQGNSA. This CDR3 region has 14 residues. This CDR3 reads CASSPGTGEETQYF. The CDR3 DNA reads TGTGCCAGCAGCCCCGGGACAGGGGAGGAGACCCAGTACTTC.

The chain recombines TRBV4-1 with TRBJ1-5; no definite D call. The germline V gene has CDR1 MGHRA and CDR2 YSYEKL. CDR3 size: 14 residues. V lost 4 bases, J lost 5 bases, and 12 bases lay in between. The CDR3 here is CASSRQELDQPQHF. The CDR3 region has the DNA TGCGCCAGCAGCCGTCAGGAGTTAGATCAGCCCCAGCATTTT.

This clonotype occurred a few times. This sequence joins TRBV7-6 and TRBJ2-3, with D tentatively TRBD1 or TRBD2 (5 bases each). The CDR3 covers 14 residues. Germline V gene lookup returns CDR1 SGHVS and CDR2 FNYEAQ. V gave up 4 bases and J gave up 2 bases, with 10 bases separating them. In DNA, the CDR3 is TGTGCCAGCAGCTGGGACCGCCCCACAGATACGCAGTATTTT. Protein sequence: CASSWDRPTDTQYF.

This clonotype was counted many times. The V and J genes are TRBV7-2 and TRBJ2-5; D possibly uses TRBD1 or TRBD2 (5 bases each). The CDR3 sequence is 18 residues long. Trimming removed 4 bases from V and 3 bases from J, with 24 bases in between. Germline-derived CDR1 and CDR2 are SGHTA and FQGNSA. CDR3 loop: CASSSPAWGTEGKETQYF. For the CDR3, the DNA is TGTGCCAGCAGCTCCCCCGCCTGGGGGACGGAAGGGAAAGAGACCCAGTACTTC.

The chain has TRBV12-3 or TRBV12-4 and TRBJ2-1; 12 bases line up with TRBD2. The length of the CDR3 is 12 residues. V was pared by 5 bases and J by 15 bases, with 5 bases of the junction left unmatched. The CDR3 nucleotides read TGTGCCAGCAGTCTCCTAGCGGGGGGGTCGTTCTTC. Translated, it gives CASSLLAGGSFF.

On this clonotype itself: This could be a read error, since a much larger clone is one nucleotide away. This chain connects TRBV11-2 to TRBJ1-5; D remains ambiguous. Germline CDR1 SGHAT, CDR2 FQNNGV. CDR3 size: 15 residues. Trimming removed 3 bases at V and 0 bases at J, with 9 bases between. For the CDR3, the DNA is TGTGCCAGCAGCTTTGACACTTATAGCAATCAGCCCCAGCATTTT. Amino acid sequence: CASSFDTYSNQPQHF. Variable domain in full (rest from reference TRBV11-2 and TRBJ1-5): EAGVAQSPRYKIIEKRQSVAFWCNPISGHATLYWYQQILGQGPKLLIQFQNNGVVDDSQLPKDRFSAERLKGVDSTLKIQPAKLEDSAVYLCASSFDTYSNQPQHFGDGTRLSIL.

The rearrangement links TRBV7-3 to TRBJ2-6, with D perhaps being TRBD1 or TRBD2 (5 bases each). Trimming took off 1 base at V and 0 bases at J, with 10 bases between the two ends. There are 17 residues in the CDR3. Germline CDR1 and CDR2: SGHTA and FQGTGA. The chain's CDR3 is CASSLMGTASGANVLTF. Written as DNA, the CDR3 is TGTGCCAGCAGCTTAATGGGGACGGCCTCTGGGGCCAACGTCCTGACTTTC. Variable domain in full (rest from reference TRBV7-3 and TRBJ2-6): GAGVSQTPSNKVTEKGKYVELRCDPISGHTALYWYRQSLGQGPEFLIYFQGTGAADDSGLPNDRFFAVRPEGSVSTLKIQRTERGDSAVYLCASSLMGTASGANVLTFGAGSRLTVL.

This clonotype was found many times. V gene TRBV6-1 combines with J gene TRBJ2-1; the match to TRBD2 covers 9 bases. The CDR3 is 17 residues long. The junction had 7 bases not matched to a gene; V was cut back by 3 bases and J by 1 base. Germline CDR1 reads MNHNS; CDR2 reads SASEGT. This chain's CDR3 is CASSDFLAGISYNEQFF. In nucleotides, the CDR3 is TGTGCCAGCAGTGACTTCCTAGCGGGGATATCCTACAATGAGCAGTTCTTC.

Comments on this clonotype: A much larger clone differs by one base, so this may be a read error. The chain joins TRBV28 to TRBJ1-3; D ambiguous. This CDR3 spans 14 amino acids. Trimming stripped 7 bases from V and 2 bases from J, with 12 bases between. Looked up from germline, CDR1 is MDHEN and CDR2 is SYDVKM. Here the CDR3 reads CASTRQAPGNTIYF. DNA for the CDR3: TGTGCCAGCACCCGCCAGGCCCCTGGAAACACCATATATTTT. Full variable domain (remainder filled in from reference TRBV28 and TRBJ1-3): DVKVTQSSRYLVKRTGEKVFLECVQDMDHENMFWYRQDPGLGLRLIYFSYDVKMKEKGDIPEGYSVSREKKERFSLILESASTNQTSMYLCASTRQAPGNTIYFGEGSWLTVV.